This passage covers 17 T cell receptor beta chains from one sample sequenced in a study of shared clonotypes between healthy human individuals. Only in-frame clones appear in the TCRdb table, and some are missing; sequencing was by immunoSEQ multiplex PCR. The sample holds 2 million to 2.5 million clones; approximately 95% are singletons and the top ten take under 0.45%. Material: naive CD4+ T cells from PBMCs. Subset meaning: CD45RA+ positively selected. Receptors originate from a man between 18 and 29 years old in good health. Some clones in this sample may be carry-over from other donors' samples.

The J gene is TRBJ1-1, the V gene TRBV6-1, with 7 bases matching TRBD1. The CDR3 loop spans 15 amino acids. Germline CDR1 MNHNS, CDR2 SASEGT. With V trimmed by 2 bases and J by 4 bases, 7 bases remained unmatched. The CDR3 loop is CASSEKGAFGTEAFF. The CDR3 nucleotides are TGTGCCAGCAGTGAAAAGGGGGCGTTCGGCACTGAAGCTTTCTTT.

This chain joins TRBV7-2 and TRBJ2-3; 10 bases agree with TRBD1. Germline V gene data show CDR1 as SGHTA and CDR2 as FQGNSA. V trimming: 0 bases; J trimming: 4 bases; junction bases outside the gene matches: 4. The CDR3 is made up of 16 amino acids. The DNA for the CDR3 is TGTGCCAGCAGCTTAGCCGGGACAGGGGTATCAGATACGCAGTATTTT. Its protein is CASSLAGTGVSDTQYF. Drawing the rest from reference TRBV7-2 and TRBJ2-3, the complete variable domain is GAGVSQSPSNKVTEKGKDVELRCDPISGHTALYWYRQSLGQGLEFLIYFQGNSAPDKSGLPSDRFSAERTGGSVSTLTIQRTQQEDSAVYLCASSLAGTGVSDTQYFGPGTRLTVL.

This clone was observed a few times. The CDR3, as DNA: TGTGCCAGCAGTGAACAGGGGACGTACTTC. This gives the protein CASSEQGTYF. The chain couples TRBV2 to TRBJ2-7; a weak D match, TRBD1 (6 bases). The CDR3 sequence is 10 residues long. V lost 2 bases and J 12 bases, leaving 8 bases between the germline ends. Germline V CDR1 and CDR2: SNHLY, FYNNEI.

V is TRBV25-1 and J is TRBJ1-1; D is unresolved. V lost 3 bases and J lost 2, with 7 bases in between. The V gene's germline CDR1 is MGHDK and CDR2 SYGVNS. This CDR3 comprises 13 residues. CDR3 residues: CASSDLQNTEAFF. The CDR3 bases are TGTGCCAGCAGTGATTTACAAAACACTGAAGCTTTCTTT.

The chain employs TRBV7-2 and TRBJ1-2; weak D call: TRBD1 (5 bases). The V and J ends lost 5 bases and 7 bases respectively, with 17 bases between them. Germline V gives CDR1 SGHTA, CDR2 FQGNSA. CDR3 length equals 14 residues. The DNA for the CDR3 is TGTGCCAGCAGCGCGGGATGGGGGGTAGGTGGCTACACCTTC. It yields the protein CASSAGWGVGGYTF.

The chain has TRBV29-1 and TRBJ2-1; 13 bases align to TRBD2. After removal of 5 bases from V and 7 bases from J, the junction contained 8 bases not matched to a gene. Germline V gene sequence: CDR1 SQVTM, CDR2 ANQGSEA. The CDR3 consists of 15 residues. The CDR3 is CSVPGTSGNWNEQFF. In DNA, the CDR3 is TGCAGCGTTCCCGGGACTAGCGGGAACTGGAATGAGCAGTTCTTC.

J is TRBJ2-7 and V is TRBV10-3; D is unclear. CDR1 ENHRY and CDR2 SYGVKD come from the germline V gene. Trimming removed 0 bases from V and 2 bases from J, with 8 bases in between. The CDR3 contains 14 residues. The CDR3 nucleotides are TGTGCCATCAGTGAGTCCGCCAACCCCTACGAGCAGTACTTC. This gives the protein CAISESANPYEQYF.

V usage is TRBV11-2 and J usage is TRBJ2-7, with D hard to call. In germline, CDR1 is SGHAT, CDR2 FQNNGV. The CDR3 is 14 residues long. V dropped 4 bases and J dropped 2 bases, with 12 bases sitting between them. The CDR3 coding sequence is TGTGCCAGCAGCTCCCCTAGGTTAGCCTACGAGCAGTACTTC. Translating it yields CASSSPRLAYEQYF.

V is TRBV5-1 and J is TRBJ1-2, with 7 positions matching TRBD1. Germline CDR1 and CDR2: SGHRS and YFSETQ. The CDR3 consists of 17 residues. J lost 4 bases, V lost 2 bases, and 14 bases had no gene match. CDR3 region: CASSFSESRGFSYGYTF. The CDR3 nucleotides read TGCGCCAGCAGCTTCTCAGAAAGCAGGGGGTTCAGCTATGGCTACACCTTC.

This clone has a single count. The chain uses TRBV28 and TRBJ2-5; 8 bases align to TRBD2. The ends lost 5 bases at V and 5 bases at J; junction bases unmatched: 4. Per germline, CDR1 MDHEN and CDR2 SYDVKM. The CDR3 consists of 13 residues. The CDR3 is CASSSGSLETQYF. The CDR3 DNA is TGTGCCAGCAGTAGCGGGAGCCTGGAGACCCAGTACTTC.

The chain is built from TRBV5-1 and TRBJ2-1; 8 positions agree with TRBD2. The CDR3 sequence is 17 residues long. The J segment lost 0 bases and the V segment lost 0 bases, leaving 5 bases of the junction unmatched. CDR1 is SGHRS, CDR2 YFSETQ, per germline. The CDR3 bases are TGCGCCAGCAGCTTGGACATAGCGGGGAGCTCCTACAATGAGCAGTTCTTC. Its translation is CASSLDIAGSSYNEQFF.

This chain joins TRBV28 and TRBJ1-2; D is perhaps TRBD1 (5 bases). V lost 6 bases and J 8 bases, leaving 13 bases between the germline ends. CDR3 size: 12 residues. In germline, CDR1 is MDHEN, CDR2 SYDVKM. CDR3: CASSDSVRGYTF. The CDR3, as DNA: TGTGCCAGCAGCGACAGCGTACGGGGCTACACCTTC.

This chain uses TRBV2 with TRBJ2-3; 8 nucleotides match TRBD1. Germline loops: CDR1 SNHLY, CDR2 FYNNEI. CDR3 size: 15 residues. The junction had 7 bases not matched to a gene; V was cut back by 5 bases and J by 3 bases. The CDR3 sequence is CASSWDRFVTDTQYF. The CDR3 nucleotides read TGTGCCAGCAGTTGGGACAGGTTCGTGACAGATACGCAGTATTTT.

V and J are TRBV5-6 and TRBJ2-7; D is uncertain. CDR1 and CDR2 (germline): SGHDT, YYEEEE. CDR3 size: 13 residues. V dropped 2 bases and J dropped 7 bases, with 13 bases sitting between them. The CDR3 region is CASSLGRSGEQYF. CDR3 bases: TGTGCCAGCAGCTTAGGGCGGTCGGGTGAGCAGTACTTC. The variable domain in full, with the rest retrieved from reference TRBV5-6 and TRBJ2-7, is DAGVTQSPTHLIKTRGQQVTLRCSPKSGHDTVSWYQQALGQGPQFIFQYYEEEERQRGNFPDRFSGHQFPNYSSELNVNALLLGDSALYLCASSLGRSGEQYFGPGTRLTVT.

The chain combines TRBV7-2 with TRBJ1-6; D unclear. CDR1 and CDR2 from the germline V gene are SGHTA and FQGNSA. The CDR3 consists of 14 residues. Trimming removed 1 base at V and 8 bases at J, with 9 bases between. CDR3 DNA: TGTGCCAGCAGCTTAGTCCGAGGTTATTCACCCCTCCACTTT. Residues: CASSLVRGYSPLHF.

The chain joins TRBV7-2 to TRBJ2-7, with D possibly TRBD2 on 5 matching bases. Germline V CDR1 and CDR2: SGHTA, FQGNSA. V gave up 4 bases and J gave up 5 bases, with 6 bases separating them. The CDR3 spans 11 residues. CDR3 in amino acids: CASSSGNEQYF. Written as DNA, the CDR3 is TGTGCCAGCAGCTCGGGGAACGAGCAGTACTTC.

The chain couples TRBV29-1 to TRBJ2-2; D possibly matches TRBD1 or TRBD2 (7 bases each). The V end was cut by 1 base, the J end by 7 bases, with 16 bases between. This CDR3 is built from 15 residues. The germline V gene encodes CDR1 SQVTM and CDR2 ANQGSEA. The CDR3 protein is CSVEVLPGGGGELFF. The CDR3 nucleotides are TGCAGCGTTGAAGTGCTCCCAGGGGGGGGCGGGGAGCTGTTTTTT.